The 15 T cell receptor beta chains below were found in one sample sequenced in a study of blood T cell repertoires in COVID-19. Sequencing used immunoSEQ multiplex PCR; TCRdb keeps in-frame clones, though not all of them. The repertoire holds some 120,000 clones, about 83% seen once, with about 2% in the top ten. Sequenced sample: peripheral blood. The receptors originated from a woman between 50 and 59 years old with acute or convalescent COVID-19.

This chain joins TRBV7-8 and TRBJ1-4; tentative D call: TRBD1 (5 bases). Trimming cost V 2 bases and J 5 bases, with 21 bases left between them. Germline V gene data show CDR1 as SGHVS and CDR2 as FQNEAQ. The CDR3 loop spans 18 amino acids. CDR3 in DNA: TGTGCCAGCAGCTTATATAGGCCAGGGTCCTCCTTGAATGAAAAACTGTTTTTT. Encoded protein: CASSLYRPGSSLNEKLFF.

The chain has TRBV19 and TRBJ1-4, with TRBD1 as a possible D gene (6 bases). The CDR3 runs 11 residues. Germline lookup yields CDR1 LNHDA and CDR2 SQIVND (reference sequence). V was shortened by 7 bases and J by 14 bases, with 14 bases between the two germline ends. The DNA for the CDR3 is TGTGCCAGTAATAGGGGGTCGGGGCTGTTTTTT. Its protein is CASNRGSGLFF.

CDR3 protein: CASSLDRFSNQPQHF. CDR3 in DNA: TGTGCCAGCAGTTTAGACAGATTTAGCAATCAGCCCCAGCATTTT. The V gene is TRBV2, the J gene TRBJ1-5, with D maybe TRBD1 (5 bases). The CDR3 is made up of 15 amino acids. Trimming took off 5 bases at V and 0 bases at J, with 11 bases between the two ends. Looked up from germline, CDR1 is SNHLY and CDR2 is FYNNEI.

The chain employs TRBV10-3 and TRBJ2-7; D may be TRBD1 (5 bases). Germline V gives CDR1 ENHRY, CDR2 SYGVKD. Between the trimmed V and J ends, which lost 2 bases and 3 bases, there was a span of 5 bases. The CDR3 is made up of 12 amino acids. CDR3 sequence: CAISETGYEQYF. CDR3 nucleotides: TGTGCCATCAGTGAGACAGGCTACGAGCAGTACTTC.

This clone was seen only once. The J gene is TRBJ1-3, the V gene TRBV5-1; TRBD1 might be the D (6 bases). CDR3 length: 14 residues. V was clipped by 3 bases and J by 1 base, with 8 bases between them. Germline V CDR1 and CDR2: SGHRS, YFSETQ. CDR3 in DNA: TGCGCCAGCAGCTCCGGACAGTCTGGAAACACCATATATTTT. Residues: CASSSGQSGNTIYF.

This rearrangement joins TRBV6-5 to TRBJ2-1, with D possibly being TRBD1 (5 bases). CDR1 MNHEY and CDR2 SVGAGI come from the germline V gene. The germline V and J ends were trimmed by 2 bases and 7 bases, with 12 bases remaining between them. The CDR3 extends over 14 amino acids. The CDR3 coding sequence is TGTGCCAGCAGTTACGGGCAGGGAAGGAATGAGCAGTTCTTC. Translated, it gives CASSYGQGRNEQFF.

This sequence joins TRBV19 and TRBJ1-1; D remains ambiguous. Germline V gives CDR1 LNHDA, CDR2 SQIVND (reference sequence). Between the trimmed V and J ends, which lost 7 bases and 6 bases, there was a span of 12 bases. The CDR3 consists of 12 residues. CDR3 coding DNA: TGTGCCAGTACAGAGGGAAGCGCTGAAGCTTTCTTT. Protein sequence: CASTEGSAEAFF.

A few counts support this clone. The genes are TRBV6-6 and TRBJ2-7, with D possibly TRBD1 on 5 matching bases. Germline V gene sequence: CDR1 MNHNY, CDR2 SVGAGI (reference sequence). The CDR3 spans 15 residues. V was cut by 2 bases and J by 2 bases, with 13 bases left in between. The CDR3 bases are TGTGCCAGCAGTTACGCAGGGTGGGAAGCCTACGAGCAGTACTTC. Translated: CASSYAGWEAYEQYF.

The chain carries TRBV18 and TRBJ2-7, with 8 bases lining up with TRBD1. There are 15 residues in the CDR3. Trimming took 6 bases from V and 0 from J; bases not matched to a gene: 7. Germline CDR1 reads KGHSH; CDR2 reads LQKENI. CDR3 in amino acids: CASSRETGGSYEQYF. CDR3 DNA: TGTGCCAGCTCGCGGGAAACAGGGGGCTCCTACGAGCAGTACTTC. Full variable domain (missing parts from reference TRBV18 and TRBJ2-7): NAGVMQNPRHLVRRRGQEARLRCSPMKGHSHVYWYRQLPEEGLKFMVYLQKENIIDESGMPKERFSAEFPKEGPSILRIQQVVRGDSAAYFCASSRETGGSYEQYFGPGTRLTVT.

The J gene is TRBJ1-3, the V gene TRBV6-2 or TRBV6-3; 7 nucleotides match TRBD1. The CDR3 length is 17 residues. Germline V gives CDR1 MNHEY, CDR2 SVGEGT. Trimming removed 4 bases from V and 0 bases from J; junction bases left unmatched: 9. CDR3 sequence (DNA): TGTGCCAGCAGTTCGCCGACAGGGAGGTACTCTGGAAACACCATATATTTT. It is translated as CASSSPTGRYSGNTIYF.

This chain uses TRBV5-4 with TRBJ1-1; D not resolved. The CDR3 is 14 amino acids. Trimming stripped 3 bases from V and 2 bases from J, with 11 bases between. Germline values: CDR1 SGHNT, CDR2 YYREEE (reference sequence). CDR3 DNA: TGTGCCAGCAGCTGGGCGACGGCAAACACTGAAGCTTTCTTT. This encodes CASSWATANTEAFF.

The genes are TRBV28 and TRBJ2-2; D not resolved. Germline V gene data show CDR1 as MDHEN and CDR2 as SYDVKM. The length of the CDR3 is 15 residues. V was shortened by 3 bases and J by 4 bases, with 12 bases between the two germline ends. Here the CDR3 DNA reads TGTGCCAGCAGTTTTGCGGCGATGAGCACCGGGGAGCTGTTTTTT. Translated: CASSFAAMSTGELFF.

Written as DNA, the CDR3 is TGTGCCAGTAGTTCCCGGGGGACGACCTATAGCAATCAGCCCCAGCATTTT. It yields the protein CASSSRGTTYSNQPQHF. The chain combines TRBV19 with TRBJ1-5, with a tentative D call TRBD1 (5 bases). Trimming left V 5 bases short and J 0 bases short, with 17 bases between. The V gene's germline CDR1 is LNHDA and CDR2 SQIVND (reference sequence). CDR3 length equals 17 residues.

This clone was seen a single time. The V gene is TRBV5-1, the J gene TRBJ2-1; 11 bases agree with TRBD2. The CDR3 loop spans 17 amino acids. The junction had 8 bases not matched to a gene; V was cut back by 4 bases and J by 2 bases. Germline CDR1 SGHRS, CDR2 YFSETQ. CDR3 sequence reads: CASSLYLTSGTYNEQFF. The CDR3 DNA is TGCGCCAGCAGCCTATATTTGACTAGCGGGACCTACAATGAGCAGTTCTTC.

This clone was observed a single time. The chain uses TRBV29-1 and TRBJ2-7, with TRBD1 identical over 8 bases. Germline V gene lookup returns CDR1 SQVTM and CDR2 ANQGSEA. V was clipped by 4 bases and J by 0 bases; unmatched bases: 11. This CDR3 spans 16 amino acids. DNA for the CDR3: TGCAGCGTTGGCGGGTCACAGGGGGGCCCCTCCTACGAGCAGTACTTC. Translated, it gives CSVGGSQGGPSYEQYF.